Listed below are T cell receptor beta chains from one sample, sequenced in a study of T-cell reconstitution after alpha-beta-depleted transplantation in children. TCRdb analysed the PCR reads with MiXCR anew, one entry per CDR3 protein. Of around 670,000 distinct CDR3 sequences in the sample, over 10% are singletons; the top ten hold around 0.79%. The sequencing here drew on PBMCs, taken before TCRalphabeta/CD19-depleted stem cell transplant. The source of these receptors is a girl aged 2-9 years with congenital amegakaryocytic thrombocytopenia, due to receive a stem cell transplant. CDR3s include the opening cysteine and the closing phenylalanine or tryptophan. The D gene is left open where the match is weak. A clone size is listed for some rows: how often the clone was seen (once, few, many), or a class if it is expanded.

d_call | clone_size | j_call | v_call | cdr3_aa | cdr3_nt
TRBD2 | many | TRBJ2-7 | TRBV10-3 | CAISSPSTSENYEQYF | TGTGCCATCAGTTCACCCTCGACTAGCGAGAACTACGAGCAGTACTTC
- | - | TRBJ2-1 | TRBV29-1 | CSTTDSPTDEQFF | TGCAGCACCACCGACAGCCCTACGGATGAGCAGTTCTTC
TRBD2 | once | TRBJ2-5 | TRBV10-3 | CAISESSGTRDRQETQYF | TGTGCCATCAGTGAGTCAAGCGGGACCAGGGATAGGCAAGAGACCCAGTACTTC
- | few | TRBJ2-3 | TRBV29-1 | CSVDWVASEGTDTQYF | TGCAGCGTTGACTGGGTGGCTAGCGAAGGCACAGATACGCAGTATTTT
- | few | TRBJ2-1 | TRBV5-1 | CASSLGVGGAYNEQFF | TGCGCCAGCAGCTTGGGGGTTGGTGGGGCCTACAATGAGCAGTTCTTC
- | many | TRBJ1-3 | TRBV29-1 | CSVEANLSGNTIYF | TGCAGCGTGGAGGCGAACCTCTCTGGAAACACCATATATTTT
- | many | TRBJ2-5 | TRBV20-1 | CSARDAASNGETQYF | TGCAGTGCTAGAGATGCCGCCTCAAACGGGGAGACCCAGTACTTC
- | - | TRBJ1-1 | TRBV7-9 | CASSYERPEAFF | TGTGCCAGCAGCTATGAACGGCCTGAAGCTTTCTTT
- | few | TRBJ2-4 | TRBV18 | CASSPLIGKNIQYF | TGTGCCAGCTCACCATTGATAGGCAAAAACATTCAGTACTTC
- | many | TRBJ2-7 | TRBV20-1 | CSAYRSDQGFSYEQYF | TGCAGTGCTTATCGATCGGATCAGGGATTCTCCTACGAGCAGTACTTC
- | many | TRBJ2-5 | TRBV20-1 | CSARAGTETQYF | TGCAGTGCTAGAGCAGGGACGGAGACCCAGTACTTC
- | - | TRBJ1-3 | TRBV10-3 | CAISDPKTPGNTIYF | TGTGCCATCAGTGACCCCAAGACGCCTGGAAACACCATATATTTT
- | - | TRBJ2-1 | TRBV19 | CASTRHEAGEQFF | TGTGCCAGTACCCGACACGAGGCGGGGGAGCAGTTCTTC
TRBD2 | - | TRBJ2-1 | TRBV3-1 | CASSQILAGVSNEQFF | TGTGCCAGCAGCCAGATACTAGCGGGAGTGTCGAATGAGCAGTTCTTC
- | - | TRBJ2-1 | TRBV6-5 | CASSNPGLEQFF | TGTGCCAGCAGTAACCCTGGACTTGAGCAGTTCTTC
TRBD2 | few | TRBJ2-1 | TRBV5-1 | CASSPGGRVNEQFF | TGCGCCAGCAGCCCGGGGGGTCGGGTAAATGAGCAGTTCTTC
- | - | TRBJ1-1 | TRBV12-3/TRBV12-4 | CASSLGQARNTEAFF | TGTGCCAGCAGTTTAGGACAGGCCAGAAACACTGAAGCTTTCTTT
- | many | TRBJ2-3 | TRBV15 | CATSVQGTDTQYF | TGTGCCACCAGCGTACAGGGAACAGATACGCAGTATTTT
- | many | TRBJ1-1 | TRBV20-1 | CSARIPGTTGAEAFF | TGCAGTGCTAGAATACCCGGGACGACGGGGGCTGAAGCTTTCTTT
- | many | TRBJ2-3 | TRBV12-3/TRBV12-4 | CASSLAGPLGQYF | TGTGCCAGCAGTTTGGCGGGCCCCCTCGGGCAGTATTTT
- | many | TRBJ1-5 | TRBV20-1 | CSANSDSNQPQHF | TGCAGTGCTAATTCGGATAGCAATCAGCCCCAGCATTTT
- | few | TRBJ2-2 | TRBV12-3/TRBV12-4 | CASSSLFFGNTGELFF | TGTGCCAGCAGCTCGCTGTTCTTTGGGAACACCGGGGAGCTGTTTTTT
- | many | TRBJ1-1 | TRBV5-1 | CASSFLPGDDTEAFF | TGCGCCAGCAGCTTCTTACCAGGGGATGATACTGAAGCTTTCTTT
- | many | TRBJ2-2 | TRBV10-2 | CASKMWGGGTGELFF | TGCGCCAGCAAAATGTGGGGTGGTGGGACCGGGGAGCTGTTTTTT
- | many | TRBJ2-5 | TRBV20-1 | CSAPSLRAETQYF | TGCAGTGCTCCTTCTCTAAGGGCAGAGACCCAGTACTTC
- | few | TRBJ2-3 | TRBV5-1 | CASSPEGPLTDTQYF | TGCGCCAGCAGCCCAGAGGGACCACTCACAGATACGCAGTATTTT
- | many | TRBJ2-2 | TRBV24-1 | CATSDPTGLNTGELFF | TGTGCCACCAGTGATCCGACAGGATTGAACACCGGGGAGCTGTTTTTT
- | many | TRBJ2-1 | TRBV11-3 | CASSSRTSPNEQFF | TGTGCCAGCAGCTCGAGAACTAGTCCCAATGAGCAGTTCTTC